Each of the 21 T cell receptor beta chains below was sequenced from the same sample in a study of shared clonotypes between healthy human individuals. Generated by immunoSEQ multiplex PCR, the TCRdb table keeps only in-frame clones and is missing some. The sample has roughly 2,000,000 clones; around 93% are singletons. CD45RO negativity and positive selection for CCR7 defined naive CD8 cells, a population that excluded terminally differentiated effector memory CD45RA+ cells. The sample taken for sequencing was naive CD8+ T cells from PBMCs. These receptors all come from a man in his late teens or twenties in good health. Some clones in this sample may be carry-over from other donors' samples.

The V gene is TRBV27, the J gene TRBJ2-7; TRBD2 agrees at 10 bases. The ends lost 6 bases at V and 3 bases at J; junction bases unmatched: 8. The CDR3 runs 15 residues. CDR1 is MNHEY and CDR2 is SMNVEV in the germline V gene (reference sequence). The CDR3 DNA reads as TGTGCCAGCAGCCGCACTAGCGGGGCGATCTACGAGCAGTACTTC. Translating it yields CASSRTSGAIYEQYF.

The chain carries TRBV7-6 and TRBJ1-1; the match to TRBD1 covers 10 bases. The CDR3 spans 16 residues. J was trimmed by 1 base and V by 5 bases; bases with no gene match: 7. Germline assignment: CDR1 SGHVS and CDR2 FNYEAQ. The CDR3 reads CASSLGTGAGNTEAFF. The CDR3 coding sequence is TGTGCCAGCAGCCTAGGGACAGGGGCGGGGAACACTGAAGCTTTCTTT. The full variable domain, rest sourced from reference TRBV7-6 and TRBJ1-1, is GAGVSQSPRYKVTKRGQDVALRCDPISGHVSLYWYRQALGQGPEFLTYFNYEAQQDKSGLPNDRFSAERPEGSISTLTIQRTEQRDSAMYRCASSLGTGAGNTEAFFGQGTRLTVV.

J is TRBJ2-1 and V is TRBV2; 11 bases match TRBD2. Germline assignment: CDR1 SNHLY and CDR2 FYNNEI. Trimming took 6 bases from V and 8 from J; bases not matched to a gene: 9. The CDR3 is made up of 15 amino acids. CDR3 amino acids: CASRYGTSGYDEQFF. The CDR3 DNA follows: TGTGCCAGCAGGTACGGGACTAGCGGTTATGATGAGCAGTTCTTC.

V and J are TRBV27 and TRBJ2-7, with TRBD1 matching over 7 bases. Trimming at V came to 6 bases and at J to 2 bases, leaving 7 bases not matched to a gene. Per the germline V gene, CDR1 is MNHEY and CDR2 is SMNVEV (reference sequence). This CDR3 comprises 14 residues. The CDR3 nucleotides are TGTGCCAGCAGCTATTGGCAGGGGGCCTACGAGCAGTACTTC. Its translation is CASSYWQGAYEQYF.

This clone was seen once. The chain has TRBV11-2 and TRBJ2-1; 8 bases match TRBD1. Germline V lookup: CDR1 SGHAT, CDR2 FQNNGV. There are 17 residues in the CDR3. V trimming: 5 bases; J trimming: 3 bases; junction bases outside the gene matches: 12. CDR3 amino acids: CASSPDPPGTGYNEQFF. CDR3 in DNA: TGTGCCAGCAGCCCCGATCCACCTGGGACAGGCTACAATGAGCAGTTCTTC.

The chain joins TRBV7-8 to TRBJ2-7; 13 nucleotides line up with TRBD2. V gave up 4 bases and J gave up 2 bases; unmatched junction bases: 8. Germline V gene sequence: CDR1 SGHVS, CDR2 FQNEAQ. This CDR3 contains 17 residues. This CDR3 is CASSSGLAGEGTYEQYF. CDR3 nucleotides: TGTGCCAGCAGCTCCGGACTAGCGGGAGAAGGGACCTACGAGCAGTACTTC.

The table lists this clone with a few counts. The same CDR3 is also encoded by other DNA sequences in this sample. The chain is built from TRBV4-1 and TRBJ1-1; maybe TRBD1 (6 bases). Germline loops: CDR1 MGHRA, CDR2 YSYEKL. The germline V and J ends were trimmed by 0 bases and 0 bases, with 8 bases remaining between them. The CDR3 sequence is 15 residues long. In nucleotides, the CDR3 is TGCGCCAGCAGCCAAGACAGGGGACTGAACACTGAAGCTTTCTTT. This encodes CASSQDRGLNTEAFF.

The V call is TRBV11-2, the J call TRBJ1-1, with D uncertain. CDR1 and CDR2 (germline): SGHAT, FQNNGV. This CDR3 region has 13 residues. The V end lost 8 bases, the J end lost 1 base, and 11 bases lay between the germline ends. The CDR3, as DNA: TGTGCCAGCGCTTGGGGAGGGAACACTGAAGCTTTCTTT. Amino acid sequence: CASAWGGNTEAFF.

CDR3 DNA sequence: TGTGCCAGCAACCCACCAATGCCGGGACACCTAAACACTGAAGCTTTCTTT. Its translation: CASNPPMPGHLNTEAFF. This chain uses TRBV7-9 with TRBJ1-1, with D perhaps TRBD1 (6 bases). Germline CDR1 and CDR2: SEHNR and FQNEAQ (reference sequence). Trimming cost V 7 bases and J 2 bases, with 23 bases left between them. The CDR3 is 17 amino acids.

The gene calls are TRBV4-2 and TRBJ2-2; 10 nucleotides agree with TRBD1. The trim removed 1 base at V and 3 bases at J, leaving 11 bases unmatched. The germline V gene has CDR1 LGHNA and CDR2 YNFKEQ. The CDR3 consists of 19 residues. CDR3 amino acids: CASSQGGSTGTGDTGELFF. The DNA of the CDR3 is TGTGCCAGCAGCCAAGGAGGGTCGACCGGGACAGGGGACACCGGGGAGCTGTTTTTT.

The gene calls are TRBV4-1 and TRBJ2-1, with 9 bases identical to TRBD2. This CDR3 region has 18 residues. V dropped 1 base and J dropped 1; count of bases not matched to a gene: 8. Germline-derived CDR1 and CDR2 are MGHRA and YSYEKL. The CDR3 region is CASSQVRREGTSYNEQFF. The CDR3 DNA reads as TGCGCCAGCAGCCAAGTACGGCGGGAGGGGACGTCCTACAATGAGCAGTTCTTC.

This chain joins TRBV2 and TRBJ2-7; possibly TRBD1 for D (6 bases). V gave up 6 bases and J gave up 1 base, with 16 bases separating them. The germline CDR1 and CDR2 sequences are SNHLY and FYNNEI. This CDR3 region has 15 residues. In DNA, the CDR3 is TGTGCCAGCAGCGATACAGGGAGAAAATCCTACGAGCAGTACTTC. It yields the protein CASSDTGRKSYEQYF.

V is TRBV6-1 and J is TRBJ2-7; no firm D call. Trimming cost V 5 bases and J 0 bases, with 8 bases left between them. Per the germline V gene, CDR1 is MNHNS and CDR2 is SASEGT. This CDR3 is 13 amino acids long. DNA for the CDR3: TGTGCCAGCAGTACCACGGTCTCCTACGAGCAGTACTTC. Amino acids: CASSTTVSYEQYF.

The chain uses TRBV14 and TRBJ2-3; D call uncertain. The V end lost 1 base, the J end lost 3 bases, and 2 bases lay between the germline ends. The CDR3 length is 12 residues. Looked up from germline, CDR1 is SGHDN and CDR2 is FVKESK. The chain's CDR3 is CASSQATDTQYF. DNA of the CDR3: TGTGCCAGCAGCCAAGCAACAGATACGCAGTATTTT. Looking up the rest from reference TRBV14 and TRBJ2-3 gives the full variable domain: EAGVTQFPSHSVIEKGQTVTLRCDPISGHDNLYWYRRVMGKEIKFLLHFVKESKQDESGMPNNRFLAERTGGTYSTLKVQPAELEDSGVYFCASSQATDTQYFGPGTRLTVL.

The CDR3 DNA reads TGTGCCAGCAGCCTAGTGGGCACCGGGGAGCTGTTTTTT. It encodes CASSLVGTGELFF. V is TRBV6-5 and J is TRBJ2-2; D uncertain. Germline CDR1 is MNHEY and CDR2 is SVGAGI. Between the trimmed V and J ends, which lost 6 bases and 4 bases, there was a span of 9 bases. The CDR3 sequence is 13 residues long.

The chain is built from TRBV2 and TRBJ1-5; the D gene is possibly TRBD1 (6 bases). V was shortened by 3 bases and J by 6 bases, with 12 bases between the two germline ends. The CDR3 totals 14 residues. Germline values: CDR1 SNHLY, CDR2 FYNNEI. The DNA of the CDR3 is TGTGCCAGCAGTGACGCGGCAGGGGTTCAGCCCCAGCATTTT. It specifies CASSDAAGVQPQHF.

In nucleotides, the CDR3 is TGCGCCAGCAGCAAATGGCCTACCGGGACGGATAACACCGGGGAGCTGTTTTTT. As protein: CASSKWPTGTDNTGELFF. The rearrangement joins TRBV5-1 to TRBJ2-2; possibly TRBD1 or TRBD2 for D (5 bases each). The CDR3 consists of 18 residues. Germline values: CDR1 SGHRS, CDR2 YFSETQ. V dropped 4 bases and J dropped 2 bases, with 21 bases sitting between them.

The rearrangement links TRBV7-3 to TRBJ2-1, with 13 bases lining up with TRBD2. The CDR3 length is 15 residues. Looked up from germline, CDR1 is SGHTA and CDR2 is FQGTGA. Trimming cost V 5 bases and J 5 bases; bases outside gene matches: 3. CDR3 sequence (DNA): TGTGCCAGCAGCCGGACTAGCGGGGGAGACAATGAGCAGTTCTTC. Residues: CASSRTSGGDNEQFF.

DNA for the CDR3: TGTGCCAGCAGTGACCACTTAGTCCAAGAATCCTACAATGAGCAGTTCTTC. Translated: CASSDHLVQESYNEQFF. V usage is TRBV9 and J usage is TRBJ2-1; D ambiguous. The germline V gene encodes CDR1 SGDLS and CDR2 YYNGEE. Trimming shortened V by 5 bases and J by 1 base, and 19 bases separated the two germline ends. This CDR3 contains 17 residues.

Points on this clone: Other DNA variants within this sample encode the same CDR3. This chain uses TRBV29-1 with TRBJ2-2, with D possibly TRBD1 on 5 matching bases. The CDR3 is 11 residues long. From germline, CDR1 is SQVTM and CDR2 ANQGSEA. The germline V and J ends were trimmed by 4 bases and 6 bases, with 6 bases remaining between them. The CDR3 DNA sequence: TGCAGCGTTGTAGGGGCCGGGGAGCTGTTTTTT. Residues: CSVVGAGELFF.

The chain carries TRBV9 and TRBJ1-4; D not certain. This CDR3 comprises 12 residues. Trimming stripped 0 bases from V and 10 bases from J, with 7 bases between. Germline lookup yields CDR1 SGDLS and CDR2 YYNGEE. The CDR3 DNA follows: TGTGCCAGCAGCGTAGTGCAGGTAAAACTGTTTTTT. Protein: CASSVVQVKLFF.